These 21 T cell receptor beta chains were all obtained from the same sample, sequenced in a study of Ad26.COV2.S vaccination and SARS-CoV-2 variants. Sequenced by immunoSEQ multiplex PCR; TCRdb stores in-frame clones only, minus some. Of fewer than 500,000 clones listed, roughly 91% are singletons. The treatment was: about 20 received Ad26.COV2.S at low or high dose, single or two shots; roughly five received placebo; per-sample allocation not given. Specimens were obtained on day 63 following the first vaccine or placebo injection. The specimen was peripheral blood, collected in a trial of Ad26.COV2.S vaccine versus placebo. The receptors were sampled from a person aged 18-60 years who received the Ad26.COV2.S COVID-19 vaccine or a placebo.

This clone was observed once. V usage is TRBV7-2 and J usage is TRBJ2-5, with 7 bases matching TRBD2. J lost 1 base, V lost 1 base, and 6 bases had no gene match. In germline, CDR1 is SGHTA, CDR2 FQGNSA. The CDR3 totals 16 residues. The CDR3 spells CASSLVSSGIQETQYF. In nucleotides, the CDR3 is TGTGCCAGCAGCTTAGTATCGAGCGGGATCCAAGAGACCCAGTACTTC.

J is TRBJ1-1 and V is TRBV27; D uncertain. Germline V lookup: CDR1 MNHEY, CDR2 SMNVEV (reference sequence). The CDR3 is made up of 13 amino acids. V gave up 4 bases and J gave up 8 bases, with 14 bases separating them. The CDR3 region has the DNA TGTGCCAGCAGTTACGAGGCAGACTTAGAAGCTTTCTTT. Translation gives CASSYEADLEAFF.

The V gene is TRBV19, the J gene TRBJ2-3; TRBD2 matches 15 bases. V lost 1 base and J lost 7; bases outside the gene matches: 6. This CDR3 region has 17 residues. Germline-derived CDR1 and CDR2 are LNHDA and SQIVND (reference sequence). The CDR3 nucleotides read TGTGCCAGTAGTATAGGGACTAGCGGGAGGGCTCCGTATACGCAGTATTTT. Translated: CASSIGTSGRAPYTQYF.

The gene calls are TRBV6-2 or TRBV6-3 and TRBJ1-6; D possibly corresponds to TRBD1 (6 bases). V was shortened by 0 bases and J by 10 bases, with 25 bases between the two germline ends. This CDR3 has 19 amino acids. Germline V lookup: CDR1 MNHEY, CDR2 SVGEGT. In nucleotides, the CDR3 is TGTGCCAGCAGTTACTCGCTGACGACAAGTGACAGGATGGAATCACCCCTCCACTTT. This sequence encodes CASSYSLTTSDRMESPLHF.

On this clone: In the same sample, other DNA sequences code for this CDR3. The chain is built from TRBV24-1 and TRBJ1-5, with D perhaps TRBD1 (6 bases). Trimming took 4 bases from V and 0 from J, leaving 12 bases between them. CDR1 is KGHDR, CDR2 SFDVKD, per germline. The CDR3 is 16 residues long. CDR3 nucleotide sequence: TGTGCCACCAGTGAACAGGGTCGGGGTAGCAATCAGCCCCAGCATTTT. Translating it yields CATSEQGRGSNQPQHF.

In DNA, the CDR3 is TGTGCCAGCAGTTTAGTCCCCGGAACTGAAGCTTTCTTT. As protein: CASSLVPGTEAFF. The chain carries TRBV12-3 or TRBV12-4 and TRBJ1-1, with no clear D. Trimming left V 1 base short and J 5 bases short, with 8 bases between. The CDR3 loop spans 13 amino acids.

The CDR3 is CASSSETGGYNEQFF. The CDR3 DNA is TGTGCCAGCAGTTCGGAGACAGGGGGGTACAATGAGCAGTTCTTC. V is TRBV27 and J is TRBJ2-1; 9 bases line up with TRBD1. The CDR3 spans 15 residues. CDR1 and CDR2 (germline): MNHEY, SMNVEV (reference sequence). Germline trimming cut 4 bases from V and 4 bases from J; bases unmatched to any gene: 5.

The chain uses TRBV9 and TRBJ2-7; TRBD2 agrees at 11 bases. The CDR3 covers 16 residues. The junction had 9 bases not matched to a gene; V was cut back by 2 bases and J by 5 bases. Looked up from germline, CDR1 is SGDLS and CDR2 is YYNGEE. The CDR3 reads CASSVGSGRVGNEQYF. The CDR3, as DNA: TGTGCCAGCAGCGTTGGTAGCGGGAGGGTCGGGAACGAGCAGTACTTC.

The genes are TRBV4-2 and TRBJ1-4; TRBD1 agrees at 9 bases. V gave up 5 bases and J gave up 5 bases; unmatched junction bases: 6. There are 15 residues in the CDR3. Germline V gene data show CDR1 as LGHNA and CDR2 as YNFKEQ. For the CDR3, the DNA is TGTGCCAGCAGCTCGCGCGGGACAGGGAATGAAAAACTGTTTTTT. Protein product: CASSSRGTGNEKLFF.

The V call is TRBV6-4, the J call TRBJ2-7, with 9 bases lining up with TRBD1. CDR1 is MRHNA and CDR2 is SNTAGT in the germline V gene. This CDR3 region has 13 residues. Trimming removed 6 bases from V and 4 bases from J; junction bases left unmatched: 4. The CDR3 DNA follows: TGTGCCAGCAGCCAGGGACAGGGTTACGAGCAGTACTTC. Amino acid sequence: CASSQGQGYEQYF.

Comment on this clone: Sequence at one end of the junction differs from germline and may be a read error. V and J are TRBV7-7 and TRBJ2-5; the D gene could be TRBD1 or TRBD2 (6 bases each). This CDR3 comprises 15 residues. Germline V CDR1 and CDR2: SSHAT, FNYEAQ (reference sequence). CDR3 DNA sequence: TGTGCTAGCAGCTTAGAGGTTGGGGGGCGAGAGACCCAGTACTTC. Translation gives CASSLEVGGRETQYF.

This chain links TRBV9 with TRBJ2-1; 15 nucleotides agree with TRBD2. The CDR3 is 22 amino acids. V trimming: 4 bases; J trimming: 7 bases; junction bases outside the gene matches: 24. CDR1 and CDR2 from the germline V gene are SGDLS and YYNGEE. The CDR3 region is CASSTPTDRGLAGGPNRNEQFF. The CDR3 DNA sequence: TGTGCCAGCAGCACTCCCACTGACCGTGGACTAGCGGGAGGGCCAAATAGGAATGAGCAGTTCTTC.

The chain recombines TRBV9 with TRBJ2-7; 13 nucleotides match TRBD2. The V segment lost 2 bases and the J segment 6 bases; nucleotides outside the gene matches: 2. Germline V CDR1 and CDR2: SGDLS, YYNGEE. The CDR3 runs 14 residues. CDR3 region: CASSVRTSGSEQYF. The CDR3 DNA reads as TGTGCCAGCAGCGTCAGGACTAGCGGGAGCGAGCAGTACTTC.

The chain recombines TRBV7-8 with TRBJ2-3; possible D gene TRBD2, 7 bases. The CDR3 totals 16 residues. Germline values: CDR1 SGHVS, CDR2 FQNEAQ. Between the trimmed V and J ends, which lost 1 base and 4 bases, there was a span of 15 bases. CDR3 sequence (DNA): TGTGCCAGCAGCTTAGTTAGGGGGGGGGCCCCAGATACGCAGTATTTT. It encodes CASSLVRGGAPDTQYF. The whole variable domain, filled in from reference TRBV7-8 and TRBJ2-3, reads GAGVSQSPRYKVAKRGQDVALRCDPISGHVSLFWYQQALGQGPEFLTYFQNEAQLDKSGLPSDRFFAERPEGSVSTLKIQRTQQEDSAVYLCASSLVRGGAPDTQYFGPGTRLTVL.

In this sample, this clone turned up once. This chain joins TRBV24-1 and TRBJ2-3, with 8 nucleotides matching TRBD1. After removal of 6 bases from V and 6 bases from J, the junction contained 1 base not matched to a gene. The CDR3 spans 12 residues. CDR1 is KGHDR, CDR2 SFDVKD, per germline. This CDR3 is CATSWDRDTQYF. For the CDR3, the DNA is TGTGCCACCAGTTGGGACAGGGATACGCAGTATTTT.

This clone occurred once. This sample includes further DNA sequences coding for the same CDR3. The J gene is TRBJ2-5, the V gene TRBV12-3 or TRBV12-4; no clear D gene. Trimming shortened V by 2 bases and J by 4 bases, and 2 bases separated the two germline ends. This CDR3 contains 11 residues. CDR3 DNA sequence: TGTGCCAGCAGTTTACGAGAGACCCAGTACTTC. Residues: CASSLRETQYF.

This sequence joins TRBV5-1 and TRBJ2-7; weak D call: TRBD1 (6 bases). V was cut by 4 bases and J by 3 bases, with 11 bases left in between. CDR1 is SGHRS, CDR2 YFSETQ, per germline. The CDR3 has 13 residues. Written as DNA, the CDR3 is TGCGCCAGCAGCCGGGACACGATCTACGAGCAGTACTTC. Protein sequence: CASSRDTIYEQYF.

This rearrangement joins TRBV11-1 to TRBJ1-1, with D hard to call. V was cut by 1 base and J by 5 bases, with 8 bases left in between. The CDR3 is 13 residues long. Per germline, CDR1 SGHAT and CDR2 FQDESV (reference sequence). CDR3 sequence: CASSLGIQTEAFF. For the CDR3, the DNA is TGTGCCAGCAGCTTAGGCATCCAGACTGAAGCTTTCTTT.

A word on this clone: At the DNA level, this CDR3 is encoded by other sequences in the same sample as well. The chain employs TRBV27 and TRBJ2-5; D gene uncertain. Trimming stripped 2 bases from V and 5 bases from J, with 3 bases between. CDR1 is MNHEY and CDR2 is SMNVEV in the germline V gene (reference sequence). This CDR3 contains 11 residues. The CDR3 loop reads CASSLGETQYF. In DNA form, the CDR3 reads TGTGCCAGCAGTTTAGGGGAGACCCAGTACTTC.

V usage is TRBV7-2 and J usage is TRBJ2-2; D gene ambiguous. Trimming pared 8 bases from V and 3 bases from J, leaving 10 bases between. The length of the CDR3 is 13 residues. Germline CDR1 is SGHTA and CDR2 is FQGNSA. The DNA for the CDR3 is TGTGCCAGCGGTAGAACGTACACCGGGGAGCTGTTTTTT. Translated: CASGRTYTGELFF.

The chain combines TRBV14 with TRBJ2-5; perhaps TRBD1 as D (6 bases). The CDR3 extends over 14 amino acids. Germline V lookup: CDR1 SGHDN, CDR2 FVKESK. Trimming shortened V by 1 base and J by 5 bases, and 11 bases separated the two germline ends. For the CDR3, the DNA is TGTGCCAGCAGCCAAGGCGCAGGGGCTGAGACCCAGTACTTC. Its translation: CASSQGAGAETQYF.